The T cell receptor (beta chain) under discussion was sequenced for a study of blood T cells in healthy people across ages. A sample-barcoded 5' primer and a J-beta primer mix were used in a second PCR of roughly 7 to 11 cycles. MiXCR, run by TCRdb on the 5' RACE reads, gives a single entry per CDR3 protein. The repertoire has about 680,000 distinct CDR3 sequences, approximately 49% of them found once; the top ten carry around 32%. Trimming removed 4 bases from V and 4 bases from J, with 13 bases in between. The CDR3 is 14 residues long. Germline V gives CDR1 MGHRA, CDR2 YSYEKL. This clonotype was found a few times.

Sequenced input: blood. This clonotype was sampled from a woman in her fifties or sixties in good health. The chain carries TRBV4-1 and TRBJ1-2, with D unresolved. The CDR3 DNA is TGCGCCAGCAGCCGAGCAGCACTGGGCTATGGCTACACCTTC. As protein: CASSRAALGYGYTF.